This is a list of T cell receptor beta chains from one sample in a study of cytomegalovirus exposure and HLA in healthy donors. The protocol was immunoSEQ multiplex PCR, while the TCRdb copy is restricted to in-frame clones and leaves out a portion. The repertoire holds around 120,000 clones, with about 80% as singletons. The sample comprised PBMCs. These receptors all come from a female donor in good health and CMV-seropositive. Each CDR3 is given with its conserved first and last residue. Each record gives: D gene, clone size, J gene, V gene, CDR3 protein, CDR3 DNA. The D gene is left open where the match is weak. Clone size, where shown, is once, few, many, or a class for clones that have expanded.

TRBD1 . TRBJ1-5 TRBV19 CASTPTPGQGAVQPQHF TGTGCCAGTACCCCAACCCCGGGACAGGGGGCCGTTCAGCCCCAGCATTTT
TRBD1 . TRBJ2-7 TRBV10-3 CATTSDRGSPYEQYF TGTGCCACCACTTCTGACAGGGGTAGTCCCTACGAGCAGTACTTC
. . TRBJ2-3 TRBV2 CASSGDGLTSTDTQYF TGTGCCAGCAGTGGCGACGGGTTGACTAGCACAGATACGCAGTATTTT
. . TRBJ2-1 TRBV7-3 CASSLKGGSGLREGGQFF TGTGCCAGCAGCTTAAAGGGGGGGTCCGGGCTCCGGGAAGGGGGGCAGTTCTTC
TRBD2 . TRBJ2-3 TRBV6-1 CASTLAGGGDTQYF TGTGCCAGCACACTAGCGGGGGGGGGCGATACGCAGTATTTT
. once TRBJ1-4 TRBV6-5 CATGRANEKLFF TGTGCCACGGGGAGAGCTAATGAAAAACTGTTTTTT
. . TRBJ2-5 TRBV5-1 CASSLNDNRETQYF TGCGCCAGCAGCTTGAATGACAATCGGGAGACCCAGTACTTC
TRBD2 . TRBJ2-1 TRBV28 CASSLVPTSGSYNEQFF TGTGCCAGCAGTTTAGTGCCCACTAGCGGCTCCTACAATGAGCAGTTCTTC
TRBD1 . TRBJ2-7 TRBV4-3 CASSQDKDREYYEQYF TGCGCCAGCAGCCAAGATAAGGACAGGGAGTACTACGAGCAGTACTTC
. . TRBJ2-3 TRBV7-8 CASSPRRGSTDTQYF TGTGCCAGCAGCCCCCGGAGGGGAAGCACAGATACGCAGTATTTT
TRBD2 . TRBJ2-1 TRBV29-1 CSVVVLAGWEQFF TGCAGCGTTGTCGTCCTAGCGGGATGGGAGCAGTTCTTC
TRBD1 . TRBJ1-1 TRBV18 CASSLGQGQGWNTEAFF TGTGCCAGCTCACTCGGACAGGGGCAAGGCTGGAACACTGAAGCTTTCTTT
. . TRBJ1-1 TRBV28 CASSETTPLNTEAFF TGTGCCAGCAGTGAGACGACACCCCTGAACACTGAAGCTTTCTTT
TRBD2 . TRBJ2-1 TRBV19 CASSIGGRMGNEQFF TGTGCCAGTAGTATAGGCGGGAGGATGGGGAATGAGCAGTTCTTC
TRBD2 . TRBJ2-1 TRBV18 CASSQTSGTYNEQFF TGTGCCAGCTCACAAACTAGCGGAACCTACAATGAGCAGTTCTTC
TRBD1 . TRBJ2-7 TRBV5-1 CASSTQGASSYEQYF TGCGCCAGCAGCACACAGGGGGCGAGCTCCTACGAGCAGTACTTC
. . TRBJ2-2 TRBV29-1 CSVELAPNTGELFF TGCAGCGTTGAACTGGCCCCGAACACCGGGGAGCTGTTTTTT
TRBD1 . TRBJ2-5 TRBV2 CASSRQGAGQETQYF TGTGCCAGCAGTAGACAGGGGGCTGGGCAAGAGACCCAGTACTTC
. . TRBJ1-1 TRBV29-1 CSVSSGANQAFF TGCAGCGTTTCGAGCGGGGCAAACCAGGCTTTCTTT
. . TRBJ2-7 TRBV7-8 CASRPTGEAWQYF TGTGCCAGCAGGCCCACAGGGGAGGCATGGCAGTACTTC
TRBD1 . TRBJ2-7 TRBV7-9 CSSSLQGARTVEQYF TGTTCCAGCAGCCTGCAGGGGGCGCGGACCGTCGAGCAGTACTTC
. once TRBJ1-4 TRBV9 CASSVSGGLRLRPAKKSTNEKLFF TGTGCCAGCAGCGTAAGCGGGGGGCTTAGACTTCGACCCGCCAAAAAATCAACTAATGAAAAACTGTTTTTT
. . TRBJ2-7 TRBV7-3 CASSLSPQGPYEQYF TGTGCCAGCAGCTTATCCCCTCAGGGGCCCTACGAGCAGTACTTC
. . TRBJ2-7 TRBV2 CASNQGPDEQYF TGTGCCAGCAATCAGGGTCCGGACGAGCAGTACTTC
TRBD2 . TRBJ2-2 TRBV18 CASSRSRGANTGELFF TGTGCCAGCTCACGTTCCCGGGGGGCGAACACCGGGGAGCTGTTTTTT
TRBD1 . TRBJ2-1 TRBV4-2 CASSQDWGQGAEFGQFF TGTGCCAGCAGCCAAGATTGGGGACAGGGTGCGGAGTTTGGGCAGTTCTTC
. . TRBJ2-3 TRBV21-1 CASSNRTDTTRTDTQYF TGTGCCAGCAGCAATCGGACAGATACAACCCGCACAGATACGCAGTATTTT